This T cell receptor (beta chain) was observed in a study of STAT5B mutations in CD4+ large granular lymphocyte leukemia. Study-wide context: Healthy donors showed HLA-associated enrichment of the CDR3 'QG' motif.

Control samples were healthy donors' buffy coats. Whole-study results and caveats: Top patient clones used TRBV06 genes more often: 8/27 versus 2/35 in controls.

Turning to this clone: Its antigen is as yet unknown.

CDR3 size: 19 residues. Original methodology: A productive frequency of 2.59 x 10-5 was the lowest detectable. Sequencing was performed with immunoSEQ multiplex PCR; in TCRdb, only in-frame clones are kept and a portion is missing. That table gives V, J and clone size, and the DNA gave D and trimming. This sample has around 33,000 clones, with about 91% found just once. The chain joins TRBV21-1 to TRBJ1-2; the D call of TRBD1 is as the table states it, not checked on the DNA. TRBV21-1 is flagged as a pseudogene. Material for sequencing was CD4+ T cells from blood buffy coats. The TCR originated in a human donor in good health. The CDR3 reads CASSKEDSSARGQNYGYTF. In DNA, the CDR3 is TGTGCCAGCAGCAAAGAGGATAGTTCGGCAAGGGGGCAGAACTATGGCTACACCTTC.